The 25 T cell receptor beta chains below were found in one sample sequenced in a study of shared T cell receptors in the human thymus. Method: immunoSEQ multiplex PCR; TCRdb's copy keeps in-frame clones and lacks some. The data show more than 300,000 clones, roughly 94% seen once. The sample comprised thymocytes. The receptors were sampled from a human donor.

The chain combines TRBV4-3 with TRBJ1-2; possibly TRBD1 for D (5 bases). CDR3 length: 15 amino acids. V was shortened by 1 base and J by 4 bases, with 13 bases between the two germline ends. Germline loops: CDR1 LGHNA, CDR2 YSLEER. The CDR3 bases are TGCGCCAGCAGCCAAGTACGGGGGAGCTCCTATGGCTACACCTTC. Translating it yields CASSQVRGSSYGYTF.

V usage is TRBV14 and J usage is TRBJ2-2, with 10 bases matching TRBD2. Looked up from germline, CDR1 is SGHDN and CDR2 is FVKESK. Trimming at V came to 4 bases and at J to 4 bases, leaving 12 bases not matched to a gene. The CDR3 spans 18 residues. Here the CDR3 reads CASSPEGLAGVSTGELFF. For the CDR3, the DNA is TGTGCCAGCAGCCCGGAGGGGCTAGCGGGAGTAAGCACCGGGGAGCTGTTTTTT.

This chain connects TRBV28 to TRBJ1-5; 7 nucleotides agree with TRBD1. Germline V gene data show CDR1 as MDHEN and CDR2 as SYDVKM. With V trimmed by 6 bases and J by 0 bases, 5 bases remained unmatched. This CDR3 contains 15 residues. CDR3 nucleotides: TGTGCCAGCAGCCAGGGGGATTATAGCAATCAGCCCCAGCATTTT. It specifies CASSQGDYSNQPQHF.

The chain links TRBV7-9 to TRBJ2-7, with D maybe TRBD2 (5 bases). V dropped 1 base and J dropped 4 bases, with 17 bases sitting between them. Per germline, CDR1 SEHNR and CDR2 FQNEAQ (reference sequence). This CDR3 has 16 residues. CDR3 region: CASSLVRATLVYEQYF. The CDR3 nucleotides read TGTGCCAGCAGCTTAGTCCGGGCGACACTAGTATACGAGCAGTACTTC.

The genes are TRBV7-9 and TRBJ2-5, with TRBD1 as a possible D gene (6 bases). Trimming took 1 base from V and 0 from J, leaving 15 bases between them. Germline CDR1 SEHNR, CDR2 FQNEAQ (reference sequence). The CDR3 has 17 amino acids. CDR3 DNA: TGTGCCAGCAGCTTAGAGATGGCAGGGGTGTACCAAGAGACCCAGTACTTC. This codes for CASSLEMAGVYQETQYF.

The rearrangement links TRBV7-6 to TRBJ1-2; possibly TRBD1 for D (5 bases). Germline CDR1 reads SGHVS; CDR2 reads FNYEAQ. The ends were cut back, 5 bases at V and 4 bases at J, with 11 bases in the middle. This CDR3 is 13 amino acids long. The CDR3 region has the DNA TGTGCCAGCAGCGGCCCGGGACTCTATGGCTACACCTTC. This translates into CASSGPGLYGYTF.

The gene calls are TRBV29-1 and TRBJ2-2, with 9 nucleotides matching TRBD2. The CDR3 is 16 residues long. CDR1 SQVTM and CDR2 ANQGSEA come from the germline V gene. With 6 bases clipped from V and 5 bases from J, the junction kept 13 bases outside the gene matches. The CDR3 loop reads CSVANPGLAGTGELFF. The CDR3 nucleotides are TGCAGCGTCGCTAACCCGGGACTAGCAGGAACCGGGGAGCTGTTTTTT.

V is TRBV7-9 and J is TRBJ2-3, with D unresolved. The CDR3 runs 17 residues. V was trimmed by 4 bases and J by 2 bases, leaving 19 bases between them. Germline V lookup: CDR1 SEHNR, CDR2 FQNEAQ (reference sequence). CDR3: CASSYEVRRANTDTQYF. In nucleotides, the CDR3 is TGTGCCAGCAGCTATGAGGTACGACGGGCTAACACAGATACGCAGTATTTT.

The gene calls are TRBV25-1 and TRBJ1-2; 10 positions match TRBD1. The junction had 9 bases not matched to a gene; V was cut back by 0 bases and J by 5 bases. CDR1 is MGHDK and CDR2 is SYGVNS in the germline V gene. This CDR3 is 17 amino acids long. The CDR3 DNA follows: TGTGCCAGCAGTGAATACCCGACAGGGGGCGCGAGGTATGGCTACACCTTC. This gives the protein CASSEYPTGGARYGYTF.

This chain uses TRBV5-8 with TRBJ2-1; 10 positions agree with TRBD2. Germline trimming cut 0 bases from V and 2 bases from J; bases unmatched to any gene: 14. Germline CDR1 and CDR2: SGHTS and YDEGEE. The length of the CDR3 is 20 residues. CDR3 sequence reads: CASSLGGLAAGRRTYNEQFF. CDR3 coding DNA: TGTGCCAGCAGCTTGGGAGGACTAGCGGCGGGCAGACGTACCTACAATGAGCAGTTCTTC.

The V and J genes are TRBV5-4 and TRBJ2-7; D call uncertain. Germline V gives CDR1 SGHNT, CDR2 YYREEE (reference sequence). The CDR3 length is 14 residues. Trimming took 0 bases from V and 1 from J, leaving 8 bases between them. CDR3 nucleotide sequence: TGTGCCAGCAGCTTGGCCGCGTCTTCCTACGAGCAGTACTTC. It is translated as CASSLAASSYEQYF.

The chain employs TRBV5-1 and TRBJ2-1; D unresolved. CDR1 is SGHRS and CDR2 is YFSETQ in the germline V gene. The V and J ends lost 0 bases and 16 bases respectively, with 17 bases between them. The CDR3 totals 13 residues. The CDR3 region is CASSLALEPSEFF. For the CDR3, the DNA is TGCGCCAGCAGCTTGGCATTGGAGCCCTCGGAATTCTTC.

This chain connects TRBV28 to TRBJ1-5; 9 positions agree with TRBD1. This CDR3 is built from 16 residues. CDR1 MDHEN and CDR2 SYDVKM come from the germline V gene. J gave up 2 bases and V 6 bases, and 8 bases lay outside the gene matches. CDR3 residues: CASRGRTGACNQPQHF. The CDR3 DNA sequence: TGTGCCAGCAGGGGACGGACAGGGGCGTGCAATCAGCCCCAGCATTTT.

The chain uses TRBV7-6 and TRBJ2-1; D possibly corresponds to TRBD1 (6 bases). CDR3 length equals 14 residues. V lost 2 bases, J lost 9 bases, and 14 bases lay in between. The germline CDR1 and CDR2 sequences are SGHVS and FNYEAQ. CDR3 loop: CASSLPGLGGEQFF. CDR3 coding DNA: TGTGCCAGCAGCTTACCGGGGCTAGGGGGTGAGCAGTTCTTC.

In DNA form, the CDR3 reads TGTGCCAGCAGCTTGGCCAAGGGGACTGGAACTAATGAAAAACTGTTTTTT. Its translation: CASSLAKGTGTNEKLFF. The rearrangement links TRBV5-6 to TRBJ1-4, with TRBD1 as a possible D gene (5 bases). CDR1 is SGHDT, CDR2 YYEEEE, per germline. This CDR3 is built from 17 residues. V was clipped by 0 bases and J by 1 base, with 13 bases between them.

In this sample, this clone turned up a few times. This sequence joins TRBV7-9 and TRBJ1-5; D gene unclear. The germline CDR1 and CDR2 sequences are SEHNR and FQNEAQ (reference sequence). This CDR3 contains 13 residues. V was shortened by 1 base and J by 5 bases, with 6 bases between the two germline ends. CDR3 sequence: CASSLVEYQPQHF. In DNA form, the CDR3 reads TGTGCCAGCAGCTTAGTGGAGTATCAGCCCCAGCATTTT.

The CDR3 sequence is CASSFLPSTYEQYF. The CDR3 DNA reads TGTGCCAGCAGTTTCCTACCCTCAACCTACGAGCAGTACTTC. The V and J genes are TRBV28 and TRBJ2-7, with D hard to call. V was cut by 3 bases and J by 2 bases, with 11 bases left in between. CDR3 size: 14 residues. Germline loops: CDR1 MDHEN, CDR2 SYDVKM. The entire variable domain, with the rest obtained from reference TRBV28 and TRBJ2-7, is as follows: DVKVTQSSRYLVKRTGEKVFLECVQDMDHENMFWYRQDPGLGLRLIYFSYDVKMKEKGDIPEGYSVSREKKERFSLILESASTNQTSMYLCASSFLPSTYEQYFGPGTRLTVT.

This clone was detected only once. The chain couples TRBV10-3 to TRBJ2-7; TRBD2 agrees at 11 bases. CDR1 and CDR2 (germline): ENHRY, SYGVKD. The CDR3 is 15 amino acids. V lost 6 bases, J lost 1 base, and 5 bases stayed unmatched. DNA of the CDR3: TGTGCCATCAGGACCAGACTAGCGGGGTCCTACGAGCAGTACTTC. This encodes CAIRTRLAGSYEQYF.

This sequence joins TRBV6-1 and TRBJ2-7; tentative D call: TRBD2 (6 bases). Germline assignment: CDR1 MNHNS and CDR2 SASEGT. Deletions cut 8 bases from V and 2 bases from J, with 16 bases between. The CDR3 loop spans 14 amino acids. CDR3 protein: CASDSRGGTYEQYF. CDR3 DNA: TGTGCCAGCGACAGCCGGGGCGGGACCTACGAGCAGTACTTC.

The chain recombines TRBV29-1 with TRBJ2-7; 8 nucleotides line up with TRBD2. The V segment lost 3 bases and the J segment 6 bases; nucleotides outside the gene matches: 16. The germline V gene encodes CDR1 SQVTM and CDR2 ANQGSEA. CDR3 length: 16 residues. DNA for the CDR3: TGCAGCGTTGACATTGTGCGGGAGGATCCGCCAGGCGAGCAGTACTTC. Translated, it gives CSVDIVREDPPGEQYF.

The CDR3 sequence is CAWIPPRGSDAEAFF. The CDR3 coding sequence is TGTGCCTGGATCCCCCCCCGCGGATCAGACGCTGAAGCTTTCTTT. The gene calls are TRBV30 and TRBJ1-1; D gene unclear. Germline-derived CDR1 and CDR2 are GTSNPN and SVGIG (reference sequence). The V end lost 4 bases, the J end lost 6 bases, and 21 bases lay between the germline ends. There are 15 residues in the CDR3.

The chain employs TRBV6-1 and TRBJ1-5; 8 nucleotides match TRBD1. Germline V CDR1 and CDR2: MNHNS, SASEGT. The length of the CDR3 is 15 residues. Unmatched junction bases numbered 9, after V lost 5 bases and J lost 6 bases. The CDR3 reads CASSMADRGAQPQHF. The CDR3 coding sequence is TGTGCCAGCAGTATGGCCGACAGGGGAGCTCAGCCCCAGCATTTT.

The chain recombines TRBV7-6 with TRBJ2-1; 9 bases match TRBD2. V dropped 5 bases and J dropped 8; count of bases not matched to a gene: 13. Per the germline V gene, CDR1 is SGHVS and CDR2 is FNYEAQ. The CDR3 covers 16 residues. CDR3 amino acids: CASSPPGLAVLDEQFF. The CDR3 coding sequence is TGTGCCAGCAGCCCCCCGGGACTAGCTGTTTTAGATGAGCAGTTCTTC.

The chain employs TRBV7-2 and TRBJ2-6; no definite D call. This CDR3 is 15 amino acids long. V was pared by 1 base and J by 0 bases, with 4 bases between. Germline V gene sequence: CDR1 SGHTA, CDR2 FQGNSA. The CDR3: CASSLVVSGANVLTF. As DNA, the CDR3 is TGTGCCAGCAGCTTAGTCGTCTCTGGGGCCAACGTCCTGACTTTC.

The chain links TRBV2 to TRBJ2-3; TRBD2 is a possible D gene (6 bases). The CDR3 is 16 residues long. Trimming took 5 bases from V and 0 from J, leaving 15 bases between them. CDR1 and CDR2 (germline): SNHLY, FYNNEI. The CDR3 DNA sequence: TGTGCCAGCAGTAACCGGGACTGCCCTAGCACAGATACGCAGTATTTT. Its protein product is CASSNRDCPSTDTQYF.